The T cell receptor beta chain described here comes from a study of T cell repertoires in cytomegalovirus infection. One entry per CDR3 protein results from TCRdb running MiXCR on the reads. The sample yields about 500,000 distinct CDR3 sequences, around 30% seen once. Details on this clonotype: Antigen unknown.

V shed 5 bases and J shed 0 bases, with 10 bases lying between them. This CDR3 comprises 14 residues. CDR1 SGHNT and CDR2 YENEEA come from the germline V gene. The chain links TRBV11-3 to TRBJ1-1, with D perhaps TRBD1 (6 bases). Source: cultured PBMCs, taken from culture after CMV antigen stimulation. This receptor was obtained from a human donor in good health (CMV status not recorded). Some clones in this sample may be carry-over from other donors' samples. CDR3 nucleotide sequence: TGTGCCAGCAGCCGAGGGGACATGAACACTGAAGCTTTCTTT. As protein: CASSRGDMNTEAFF. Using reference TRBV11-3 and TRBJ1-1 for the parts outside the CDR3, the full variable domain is EAGVVQSPRYKIIEKKQPVAFWCNPISGHNTLYWYLQNLGQGPELLIRYENEEAVDDSQLPKDRFSAERLKGVDSTLKIQPAELGDSAVYLCASSRGDMNTEAFFGQGTRLTVV.